Listed below are T cell receptor beta chains from one sample, sequenced in a study of cytotoxic CD8 clonotypes in ibrutinib-treated CLL. Assay used: immunoSEQ multiplex PCR; TCRdb lists only in-frame clones, some missing. The profile shows fewer than 80,000 clones, around three fifths of them singletons. The specimen comprised PBMCs, sampled after 12 months of ibrutinib treatment. The source is a human donor with chronic lymphocytic leukemia. Each CDR3 is given with its conserved first and last residue. Fields, in order: clone size, D gene, V gene, J gene, CDR3 DNA, CDR3 protein. A D gene is named only where the DNA matches it firmly. Clone sizes are given selectively: once, few, many, or a class where the clone is expanded.

>few|TRBD1|TRBV5-1|TRBJ1-2
TGCGCCAGCAGCTTTTCGACAGGGGTTAGGGAAGGCTACACCTTC
CASSFSTGVREGYTF
>once|-|TRBV6-5|TRBJ2-5
TGTGCCAGCAGTTTGATGGCGGGGGCAGGAGAGACCCAGTACTTC
CASSLMAGAGETQYF
>-|-|TRBV30|TRBJ1-1
TGTGCCTGGGGGGGGTTACAGAACACTGAAGCTTTCTTT
CAWGGLQNTEAFF
>-|TRBD1|TRBV6-1|TRBJ2-2
TGTGCCAGCACTCAGGGGGCTAACACCGGGGAGCTGTTTTTT
CASTQGANTGELFF
>-|TRBD1|TRBV6-4|TRBJ2-2
TGTGCCAGCAGTGACTCAGCAAGTACCGGGACAGGGACTTCAGAGAACACCGGGGAGCTGTTTTTT
CASSDSASTGTGTSENTGELFF
>-|TRBD1|TRBV7-9|TRBJ1-4
TGTGCCAGCAGCTTTCAACAGGGGGCGTCAACTAATGAAAAACTGTTTTTT
CASSFQQGASTNEKLFF
>once|-|TRBV7-2|TRBJ1-2
TGTGCCAGCAGCTTAGCTGGGGGCTACACCTTC
CASSLAGGYTF
>once|TRBD2|TRBV18|TRBJ2-7
TGTGCCAGCTCACTACGCCCCCGGGCCAGCGGGGATACCTACGAGCAGTACTTC
CASSLRPRASGDTYEQYF
>few|-|TRBV19|TRBJ2-2
TGTGCCAGTAGTTCCCAATATCACCGACCCATTAACACCGGGGAGCTGTTTTTT
CASSSQYHRPINTGELFF
>-|-|TRBV19|TRBJ2-7
TGTGCCAGTAGTATATCCCCTACCTACGAGCAGTACTTC
CASSISPTYEQYF
>few|-|TRBV28|TRBJ1-1
TGTGCCAGCAGAAGTCTCCTTGTTACTGAAGCTTTCTTT
CASRSLLVTEAFF
>few|-|TRBV25-1|TRBJ2-1
TGTGCCAGCAGTGAATGGGGTTGGACTAACAATGAGCAGTTCTTC
CASSEWGWTNNEQFF
>-|TRBD2|TRBV7-2|TRBJ2-7
TGTGCCAGCAGCTCTCTCGGGGGACTAGCGGGCTACGAGCAGTACTTC
CASSSLGGLAGYEQYF
>few|-|TRBV6-5|TRBJ2-3
TGTGCCAGCAGTTACTACGGGGCTAGCACAGATACGCAGTATTTT
CASSYYGASTDTQYF
>once|-|TRBV13|TRBJ2-1
TGTGCCAGCAGCTTCAGGTTCGGGACTGGGCTCAATGAGCAGTTCTTC
CASSFRFGTGLNEQFF
>-|-|TRBV29-1|TRBJ1-5
TGCAGCGTGGGGATAGGCAATCAGCCCCAGCATTTT
CSVGIGNQPQHF
>-|TRBD2|TRBV13|TRBJ2-7
TGTGCCAGCAGTCCTCCTAGCGGGAACTCCTACGAGCAGTACTTC
CASSPPSGNSYEQYF
>few|TRBD1|TRBV6-1|TRBJ1-1
TGTGCCAGCAGACCCGTGAACACAGGGGGGACTGAAGCTTTCTTT
CASRPVNTGGTEAFF
>-|-|TRBV4-2|TRBJ2-3
TGTGCCAGCAGCCAAGATAACCGAGATACGCAGTATTTT
CASSQDNRDTQYF
>-|-|TRBV7-2|TRBJ2-3
TGTGCCAGCAGCTGGACCTGGGGGGAGCCGCCTAGCACAGATACGCAGTATTTT
CASSWTWGEPPSTDTQYF
>many|-|TRBV30|TRBJ1-2
TGTGCCTGGAGACCAACCGCCAGGGCAAGCGATGGCTACACCTTC
CAWRPTARASDGYTF
>few|-|TRBV10-3|TRBJ2-3
TGTGCCATCAGTGAGTCGCGGTTTAATGCACAGAGCACAGATACGCAGTATTTT
CAISESRFNAQSTDTQYF
>-|-|TRBV2|TRBJ2-3
TGTGCCAGCAGTCAAGACAGATCTGATACGCAGTATTTT
CASSQDRSDTQYF
>-|TRBD1|TRBV29-1|TRBJ1-2
TGCAGCGTTGAGGGACAGGGGGCTCTTGGCTACACCTTC
CSVEGQGALGYTF
>-|TRBD1|TRBV28|TRBJ2-7
TGTGCCAGCAGTTTTATAGGGACAGGGGGATACGAGCAGTACTTC
CASSFIGTGGYEQYF
>-|-|TRBV5-1|TRBJ2-5
TGCGCCAGCAGCTTGCAACGCCAAGAGACCCAGTACTTC
CASSLQRQETQYF
>many|-|TRBV2|TRBJ2-3
TGTGCCTGTAACCTAAGGATTCCCACAGATACGCAGTATTTT
CACNLRIPTDTQYF
>-|-|TRBV7-2|TRBJ2-5
TGTGCCAGCAGCTTACAGCTAGGGGGACCGGGGTCCCAGTACTTC
CASSLQLGGPGSQYF
>few|-|TRBV10-3|TRBJ1-2
TGTGCCAGGGCGGACAGTAGGGATTCTAGTGGCTACACCTTC
CARADSRDSSGYTF
>-|TRBD2|TRBV28|TRBJ2-3
TGTGCCAGCAGTTCGCCTTGGGATTTGCGGGGGGGCTCAGATACGCAGTATTTT
CASSSPWDLRGGSDTQYF
>-|-|TRBV4-2|TRBJ1-1
TGTGCCAGCCGGTCCTCGGGGGGATACACTGAAGCTTTCTTT
CASRSSGGYTEAFF
>-|TRBD2|TRBV28|TRBJ2-1
TGTGCCAGCAGTTCGTCTCCGGGACTAGCAAATGAGCAGTTCTTC
CASSSSPGLANEQFF
>few|-|TRBV5-5|TRBJ2-7
TGTGCCAGCAGCTTTTCTCAGGAGCAGTACTTC
CASSFSQEQYF
>-|-|TRBV28|TRBJ2-2
TGTGCCAGCAATCAGGTTCGGGGCGGGGAGCTGTTTTTT
CASNQVRGGELFF
>-|-|TRBV11-2|TRBJ1-4
TGTGCCAGCAGCTTAGGATTTAGGGAAAAACTGTTTTTT
CASSLGFREKLFF